This T cell receptor (beta chain) appears in the sequencing data of a study of T cells in Graves' hyperthyroidism and ophthalmopathy. Overall study: Peripheral blood specimens were obtained at initial diagnosis, prior to any treatment. Findings of the study overall: The model identified upcoming ophthalmopathy a median approximately 6.4 months ahead of onset.

This clonotype has ten or more counts. The target antigen is unknown. TCR beta CDR3 regions were amplified from RNA. First-round RT-PCR of the TCR CDR3 relied on the HTBI primer set. In TCRdb, the multiplex PCR reads were re-called with MiXCR into one record per CDR3 protein. The sample includes about 640,000 distinct CDR3 sequences, around 21% of them seen just once. Ophthalmopathy patients had Clinical Activity Score at least 3, NOSPECS grade at least 4, duration under 3 months. Germline lookup yields CDR1 DFQATT and CDR2 SNEGSKA (reference sequence). V shed 5 bases and J 5 bases; nucleotides not matched to a gene: 7. The CDR3 is 14 amino acids.

Sample: blood. This clonotype was obtained from a man aged 30-40 years with Graves' ophthalmopathy. The chain employs TRBV20-1 and TRBJ1-1; 11 positions agree with TRBD1. The CDR3 DNA reads TGCAGTGCTCCCAGGGGGACAGGGGGAACTGAAGCTTTCTTT. Translated: CSAPRGTGGTEAFF.